Listed here are 10 T cell receptor beta chains from one sample, sequenced in a study of beta chain features in type 1 diabetes. Study results and limitations: All four CD4+ subsets from Type 1 diabetes patients carried moderately but significantly shorter TCRB CDR3s.

Sequencing targeted expressed TCRB transcripts, as all isolated RNA had been reverse transcribed. Data came from immunoSEQ multiplex PCR; TCRdb stores just in-frame clones and leaves some out. The sample has some 250,000 clones; around 13% are singletons. The antigens these receptors bind are not known. Input material: naive CD4+ T cells from blood. These receptors were collected from a man aged 25-45 years with type 1 diabetes.

This clone was observed a few times. This chain connects TRBV6-5 to TRBJ1-4; perhaps TRBD1 as D (5 bases). V was trimmed by 6 bases and J by 4 bases, leaving 12 bases between them. CDR3 length: 14 amino acids. CDR1 is MNHEY, CDR2 SVGAGI, per germline. CDR3 coding DNA: TGTGCCAGCAGGAGAGACAGCGTTAATGAAAAACTGTTTTTT. Protein sequence: CASRRDSVNEKLFF.

The rearrangement uses TRBV4-1 and TRBJ1-2, with a possible D match to TRBD1 (5 bases). CDR3 length equals 14 residues. V dropped 2 bases and J dropped 2 bases, with 9 bases sitting between them. Germline lookup yields CDR1 MGHRA and CDR2 YSYEKL. CDR3 nucleotide sequence: TGCGCCAGCAGCCAAATGGGGGGAAACTATGGCTACACCTTC. Translating gives CASSQMGGNYGYTF.

This clone was picked up a small number of times. The V gene is TRBV11-1, the J gene TRBJ2-7, with TRBD1 as a possible D gene (6 bases). This CDR3 is 15 amino acids long. Germline CDR1 and CDR2: SGHAT and FQDESV (reference sequence). V was shortened by 5 bases and J by 0 bases, with 14 bases between the two germline ends. CDR3 residues: CASSPRDTVSYEQYF. CDR3 bases: TGTGCCAGCAGCCCGAGGGACACGGTCTCCTACGAGCAGTACTTC.

This clone was detected a few times. The V and J genes are TRBV4-1 and TRBJ2-3; D perhaps matches TRBD2 (6 bases). Germline CDR1 MGHRA, CDR2 YSYEKL. The V end lost 4 bases, the J end lost 3 bases, and 14 bases lay between the germline ends. CDR3 length: 15 amino acids. CDR3 nucleotides: TGCGCCAGCAGCCGGACGGAGGGCTGGACAGATACGCAGTATTTT. Its translation: CASSRTEGWTDTQYF.

The genes are TRBV21-1 and TRBJ2-3; TRBD2 reflects the table's D call only, with no check against the DNA. TRBV21-1 is marked as a pseudogene. This CDR3 comprises 16 residues. CDR3 sequence (DNA): TGTGCCAGCAGCACGATCAGCGGGGGGGGCACAGATACGCAGTATTTT. Translating it yields CASSTISGGGTDTQYF.

On this clone: Other DNA sequences in the sample encode the same CDR3. The rearrangement links TRBV19 to TRBJ1-1, with a weak D call TRBD1 (6 bases). Germline V gene data show CDR1 as LNHDA and CDR2 as SQIVND (reference sequence). The CDR3 contains 13 residues. V was cut by 5 bases and J by 1 base, with 8 bases left in between. The CDR3 reads CASSAQGNTEAFF. The CDR3 coding sequence is TGTGCCAGTAGTGCACAGGGGAACACTGAAGCTTTCTTT.

This rearrangement joins TRBV11-3 to TRBJ2-5; the match to TRBD2 covers 7 bases. The trim removed 0 bases at V and 5 bases at J, leaving 9 bases unmatched. The CDR3 is 16 amino acids. Germline V gene lookup returns CDR1 SGHNT and CDR2 YENEEA. CDR3 sequence (DNA): TGTGCCAGCAGCTTAGATCGGGCTAGCGGTGGGGAGACCCAGTACTTC. Protein: CASSLDRASGGETQYF.

The V call is TRBV2, the J call TRBJ2-7; perhaps TRBD2 as D (6 bases). Germline CDR1 SNHLY, CDR2 FYNNEI. Trimming took 8 bases from V and 0 from J, leaving 11 bases between them. The CDR3 runs 13 residues. The CDR3 protein is CASGAGSSYEQYF. DNA for the CDR3: TGTGCCAGCGGGGCGGGATCCTCCTACGAGCAGTACTTC.

This clone turned up a few times. V gene TRBV7-9 combines with J gene TRBJ2-1; 8 bases map to TRBD2. The V gene end was trimmed by 6 bases and the J gene end by 9 bases; junction bases not matched to a gene: 16. In germline, CDR1 is SEHNR, CDR2 FQNEAQ (reference sequence). CDR3 length: 16 residues. The CDR3 DNA sequence: TGTGCCAGCAGTCGTAACCCTCCGGGACTAGTGTCTGAGCAGTTCTTC. It encodes CASSRNPPGLVSEQFF.

V gene TRBV5-8 combines with J gene TRBJ1-2; 7 nucleotides agree with TRBD1. The CDR3 has 13 residues. Germline V gene sequence: CDR1 SGHTS, CDR2 YDEGEE. V dropped 5 bases and J dropped 4; count of bases not matched to a gene: 5. In nucleotides, the CDR3 is TGTGCCAGCAGGGGACAGCCCGGCTATGGCTACACCTTC. The encoded protein is CASRGQPGYGYTF. The variable domain in full, completed from reference TRBV5-8 and TRBJ1-2, reads EAGVTQSPTHLIKTRGQQATLRCSPISGHTSVYWYQQALGLGLQFLLWYDEGEERNRGNFPPRFSGRQFPNYSSELNVNALELEDSALYLCASRGQPGYGYTFGSGTRLTVV.